What follows are 9 T cell receptor beta chains derived from one specimen sequenced in a study of T cells after posttransplantation cyclophosphamide. The assay was immunoSEQ multiplex PCR, and TCRdb's table has in-frame clones only and misses some. The record shows some 40,000 clones for this sample, with no singletons present. Sequencing was done on a sample of PBMCs. The receptors shown here come from a man in his forties in good health, CMV-negative, and a related stem cell transplant donor.

This clone was detected many times. The chain joins TRBV4-1 to TRBJ1-6; D is possibly TRBD1 (5 bases). CDR1 MGHRA and CDR2 YSYEKL come from the germline V gene. V was clipped by 1 base and J by 0 bases, with 7 bases between them. The CDR3 spans 16 residues. CDR3 bases: TGCGCCAGCAGCCAAGCCGGGGGCTCCTATAATTCACCCCTCCACTTT. It specifies CASSQAGGSYNSPLHF.

This clone has at least ten counts. V usage is TRBV10-3 and J usage is TRBJ2-7; D is perhaps TRBD2 (6 bases). CDR1 ENHRY and CDR2 SYGVKD come from the germline V gene. The CDR3 sequence is 14 residues long. V gave up 6 bases and J gave up 3 bases, with 15 bases separating them. The CDR3 here is CAISVGLGNYEQYV. The DNA of the CDR3 is TGTGCCATCAGCGTGGGACTGGGGAACTACGAGCAGTACGTC.

This clone was counted only a few times. The gene calls are TRBV7-2 and TRBJ2-1; 9 nucleotides match TRBD1. This CDR3 contains 16 residues. Germline CDR1 is SGHTA and CDR2 is FQGNSA. Trimming cost V 0 bases and J 1 base; bases outside gene matches: 1. CDR3 sequence: CASSLAGTGSYNEQFF. In nucleotides, the CDR3 is TGTGCCAGCAGCTTAGCTGGGACAGGGTCCTACAATGAGCAGTTCTTC. The full variable domain, in which reference TRBV7-2 and TRBJ2-1 provide the parts outside the CDR3, is GAGVSQSPSNKVTEKGKDVELRCDPISGHTALYWYRQSLGQGLEFLIYFQGNSAPDKSGLPSDRFSAERTGGSVSTLTIQRTQQEDSAVYLCASSLAGTGSYNEQFFGPGTRLTVL.

This clone was detected ten times or more. The chain links TRBV7-9 to TRBJ1-1; D gene unclear. Germline V gene data show CDR1 as SEHNR and CDR2 as FQNEAQ (reference sequence). Trimming cost V 3 bases and J 0 bases, with 5 bases left between them. The CDR3 totals 13 residues. The CDR3 here is CASSFAVNTEAFF. The DNA of the CDR3 is TGTGCCAGCAGCTTTGCAGTGAACACTGAAGCTTTCTTT. Variable domain in full (rest from reference TRBV7-9 and TRBJ1-1): DTGVSQNPRHKITKRGQNVTFRCDPISEHNRLYWYRQTLGQGPEFLTYFQNEAQLEKSRLLSDRFSAERPKGSFSTLEIQRTEQGDSAMYLCASSFAVNTEAFFGQGTRLTVV.

This clone occurred many times. The chain employs TRBV7-2 and TRBJ2-3, with 7 bases fitting TRBD2. V dropped 1 base and J dropped 3; count of bases not matched to a gene: 4. CDR1 is SGHTA and CDR2 is FQGNSA in the germline V gene. The length of the CDR3 is 15 residues. The CDR3 DNA is TGTGCCAGCAGCTTAGGCGGGAGTGTAACAGATACGCAGTATTTT. It specifies CASSLGGSVTDTQYF.

This clone was counted ten times or more. The V and J genes are TRBV19 and TRBJ2-1; 7 bases agree with TRBD2. CDR3 size: 16 residues. The V gene end was trimmed by 3 bases and the J gene end by 1 base; junction bases not matched to a gene: 6. Germline V CDR1 and CDR2: LNHDA, SQIVND (reference sequence). The CDR3 protein is CASSIPGRASYNEQFF. In nucleotides, the CDR3 is TGTGCCAGTAGTATCCCAGGGAGGGCTTCCTACAATGAGCAGTTCTTC.

In this sample, this clone turned up many times. The chain couples TRBV10-3 to TRBJ1-1, with D unresolved. Trimming shortened V by 8 bases and J by 0 bases, and 7 bases separated the two germline ends. The CDR3 covers 12 residues. Germline CDR1 reads ENHRY; CDR2 reads SYGVKD. The CDR3 sequence: CAISGLNTEAFF. The CDR3 nucleotides are TGTGCCATCTCCGGTTTGAACACTGAAGCTTTCTTT.

This clone appeared many times. This chain uses TRBV11-2 with TRBJ2-5, with TRBD2 matching over 12 bases. V lost 5 bases, J lost 4 bases, and 8 bases stayed unmatched. The germline V gene encodes CDR1 SGHAT and CDR2 FQNNGV. The CDR3 runs 16 residues. The CDR3 reads CASSRGLAGGPETQYF. The CDR3 DNA reads as TGTGCCAGCAGCCGAGGCCTAGCGGGAGGGCCAGAGACCCAGTACTTC.

V usage is TRBV15 and J usage is TRBJ2-5, with TRBD1 as a possible D gene (5 bases). The V and J ends lost 0 bases and 5 bases respectively, with 13 bases between them. The CDR3 loop spans 15 amino acids. Germline V gene sequence: CDR1 LNHNV, CDR2 YYDKDF (reference sequence). The CDR3 bases are TGTGCCACCAGCAGAGATCGGGTCCCAGGGGAGACCCAGTACTTC. Its protein is CATSRDRVPGETQYF.